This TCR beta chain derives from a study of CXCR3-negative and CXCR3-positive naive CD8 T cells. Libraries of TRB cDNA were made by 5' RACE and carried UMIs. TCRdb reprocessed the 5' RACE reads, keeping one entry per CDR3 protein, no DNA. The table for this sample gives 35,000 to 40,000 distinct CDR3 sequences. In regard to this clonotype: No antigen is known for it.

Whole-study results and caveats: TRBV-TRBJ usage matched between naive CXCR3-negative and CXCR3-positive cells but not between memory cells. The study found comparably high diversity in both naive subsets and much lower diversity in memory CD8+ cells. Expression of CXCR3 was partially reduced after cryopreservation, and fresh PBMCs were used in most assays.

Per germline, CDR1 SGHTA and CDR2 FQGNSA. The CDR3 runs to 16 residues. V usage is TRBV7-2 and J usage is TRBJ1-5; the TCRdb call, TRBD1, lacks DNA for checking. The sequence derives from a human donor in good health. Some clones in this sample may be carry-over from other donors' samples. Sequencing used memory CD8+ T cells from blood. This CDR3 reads CASSAGQDWGNQPQHF.